This T cell receptor beta chain came from a study of OX40 agonist ivuxolimab in advanced cancers. Study details: Dose-escalation patients' cancers were hepatocellular carcinoma, melanoma, renal cell or head and neck cancer.

Study-wide results and caveats: Antigen specificity remained undetermined for the expanded peripheral T cells. Among T cells, CD8+ cells averaged more expanded clones than CD4+ cells.

Sequenced by immunoSEQ multiplex PCR; TCRdb stores in-frame clones only, minus some. The table includes 65,000 to 80,000 clones, about 90% detected once. A single count supports this clone. Antigen specificity is unknown. Samples of blood were obtained at baseline, on cycle 4 day 1, and on cycle 7 day 1. Between the trimmed V and J ends, which lost 0 bases and 4 bases, there was a span of 11 bases. Germline V lookup: CDR1 SGHDT, CDR2 YYEEEE. The CDR3 spans 14 residues. The chain combines TRBV5-6 with TRBJ2-7; D unresolved. The sequence was obtained from an adult with an advanced solid tumor such as melanoma, head and neck, liver or kidney cancer. Here the sequenced sample was CD4+ or CD8+ T cells sorted from blood, taken in a trial of the OX40 agonist ivuxolimab. CDR3 sequence (DNA): TGTGCCAGCAGCTTGGCGGAAAACGAGTACGAGCAGTACTTC. Translated, it gives CASSLAENEYEQYF.